Each of the 5 T cell receptor beta chains below was sequenced from the same sample in a study of cytomegalovirus exposure and HLA in healthy donors. The protocol was immunoSEQ multiplex PCR, while the TCRdb copy is restricted to in-frame clones and leaves out a portion. Of 100,000 to 150,000 clones in the sample, 88% were seen once. Material for sequencing was PBMCs. These receptors all stem from a man aged 25-40 years in good health and CMV-seronegative.

The genes are TRBV5-1 and TRBJ1-1; D perhaps matches TRBD1 (5 bases). Trimming cost V 1 base and J 5 bases, with 12 bases left between them. Per the germline V gene, CDR1 is SGHRS and CDR2 is YFSETQ. This CDR3 has 14 amino acids. CDR3 sequence: CASSLLGQRTEAFF. CDR3 nucleotides: TGCGCCAGCAGCTTGTTAGGACAAAGAACTGAAGCTTTCTTT.

The CDR3 here is CASSIDKGGGAFF. The CDR3 DNA reads TGTGCCAGTAGTATAGATAAGGGCGGGGGGGCTTTCTTT. This chain joins TRBV19 and TRBJ1-1; tentatively, D is TRBD1 (5 bases). This CDR3 spans 13 amino acids. Germline lookup yields CDR1 LNHDA and CDR2 SQIVND (reference sequence). With 0 bases removed from V and 11 bases from J, the gap between germline ends came to 13 bases.

This sequence joins TRBV6-1 and TRBJ2-2, with D tentatively TRBD1 (5 bases). Looked up from germline, CDR1 is MNHNS and CDR2 is SASEGT. The CDR3 contains 15 residues. The V end lost 3 bases, the J end lost 5 bases, and 13 bases lay between the germline ends. The chain's CDR3 is CASSEGPQGTGELFF. The DNA of the CDR3 is TGTGCCAGCAGTGAGGGTCCTCAGGGTACCGGGGAGCTGTTTTTT.

The chain couples TRBV5-1 to TRBJ2-2; 11 bases are shared with TRBD2. The germline CDR1 and CDR2 sequences are SGHRS and YFSETQ. The CDR3 has 15 amino acids. V lost 3 bases to trimming and J lost 5 bases; unmatched junction nucleotides: 3. This CDR3 reads CASSWTSGPTGELFF. The CDR3 region has the DNA TGCGCCAGCAGCTGGACTAGCGGGCCAACCGGGGAGCTGTTTTTT.

Only one count was recorded for this clone. DNA for the CDR3: TGTGCCAGCAGCGGGACAGGAACAGATACGCAGTATTTT. It yields the protein CASSGTGTDTQYF. The chain is built from TRBV11-3 and TRBJ2-3, with 8 positions matching TRBD1. V shed 5 bases, J shed 3 bases, and the junction held 1 base outside the gene matches. Germline V lookup: CDR1 SGHNT, CDR2 YENEEA. This CDR3 region has 13 residues.